This TCR beta chain came from a study of CD8 T cells in Susac syndrome. CD8+ and CD4+ T cells from blood underwent TCR beta sequencing, which was carried out in a high-throughput format. The multiple sclerosis controls were treatment-naive patients with relapsing-remitting disease that was stable or active. Random-hexamer reverse transcription was applied to roughly 0.5 to 1 ug RNA. In TCRdb, the immunoSEQ multiplex PCR reads were re-called with MiXCR into one record per CDR3 protein. The profile shows 90,000 to 150,000 distinct CDR3 sequences, 85% to 95% of them singletons. Germline V gene lookup returns CDR1 MGHDK and CDR2 SYGVNS. This CDR3 region has 12 residues. Trimming took off 4 bases at V and 6 bases at J, with 9 bases between the two ends.

This receptor was obtained from a human donor with multiple sclerosis. Sequencing was carried out using CD4+ T cells from PBMCs. The genes are TRBV25-1 and TRBJ1-1, with D possibly matching TRBD1 (5 bases). CDR3 region: CASSGDPPEAFF. The CDR3 DNA sequence: TGTGCCAGCAGTGGGGACCCTCCTGAAGCTTTCTTT.